Following are 26 T cell receptor beta chains from one sample sequenced in a study of beta chain features in type 1 diabetes. No antigen has been identified for these receptors. Investigators reverse transcribed all isolated RNA, so they sequenced expressed TCRB transcripts. TCRdb's copy holds only in-frame clones and misses some; the assay was immunoSEQ multiplex PCR. Among hundreds of thousands of clones listed, 13% to 15% were seen once. Overall study results and limits: Moderately but significantly shorter TCRB CDR3s were found in Type 1 diabetes patients in all four CD4+ subsets.

The material sequenced was naive CD4+ T cells from blood. Every receptor here comes from a man between 25 and 39 years old with type 1 diabetes.

The chain joins TRBV18 to TRBJ2-1; D gene uncertain. Per the germline V gene, CDR1 is KGHSH and CDR2 is LQKENI. V was pared by 6 bases and J by 4 bases, with 10 bases between. The CDR3 contains 13 residues. The CDR3 nucleotides read TGTGCCAGCTCCGAGGCGAGATACAATGAGCAGTTCTTC. As protein: CASSEARYNEQFF. The full variable domain, completed using reference TRBV18 and TRBJ2-1, is NAGVMQNPRHLVRRRGQEARLRCSPMKGHSHVYWYRQLPEEGLKFMVYLQKENIIDESGMPKERFSAEFPKEGPSILRIQQVVRGDSAAYFCASSEARYNEQFFGPGTRLTVL.

The chain is built from TRBV29-1 and TRBJ1-2; 8 nucleotides match TRBD1. V lost 4 bases to trimming and J lost 8 bases; unmatched junction nucleotides: 6. The CDR3 spans 12 residues. The germline V gene has CDR1 SQVTM and CDR2 ANQGSEA. CDR3 loop: CSVVRTGWGYTF. The CDR3 coding sequence is TGCAGCGTTGTGAGGACAGGGTGGGGCTACACCTTC.

V and J are TRBV6-5 and TRBJ2-5, with D perhaps TRBD2 (6 bases). Looked up from germline, CDR1 is MNHEY and CDR2 is SVGAGI. Between the trimmed V and J ends, which lost 5 bases and 5 bases, there was a span of 12 bases. The CDR3 loop spans 13 amino acids. CDR3 residues: CASSRGREETQYF. CDR3 sequence (DNA): TGTGCCAGCAGTAGAGGCCGGGAGGAGACCCAGTACTTC.

This clone was found a few times. The V call is TRBV30, the J call TRBJ2-3; D may be TRBD2 (5 bases). V was trimmed by 0 bases and J by 6 bases, leaving 7 bases between them. The CDR3 has 12 amino acids. Germline V gene sequence: CDR1 GTSNPN, CDR2 SVGIG (reference sequence). The DNA for the CDR3 is TGTGCCTGGAGTGTACGGAGGGATACGCAGTATTTT. It specifies CAWSVRRDTQYF.

V and J are TRBV5-1 and TRBJ2-1; D is unclear. The germline CDR1 and CDR2 sequences are SGHRS and YFSETQ. The CDR3 sequence is 15 residues long. V lost 4 bases, J lost 6 bases, and 17 bases lay in between. CDR3 bases: TGCGCCAGCAGCCTCGGCAATCTACAGTCCAATGAGCAGTTCTTC. It encodes CASSLGNLQSNEQFF.

This chain links TRBV4-3 with TRBJ2-3, with 7 bases fitting TRBD1. The CDR3 is made up of 15 amino acids. V shed 4 bases and J 2 bases; nucleotides not matched to a gene: 6. CDR1 is LGHNA, CDR2 YSLEER, per germline. CDR3 nucleotides: TGCGCCAGCAGCCCTCGGGACAGATACACAGATACGCAGTATTTT. Translation gives CASSPRDRYTDTQYF.

There are a few counts of this clone. The chain recombines TRBV5-1 with TRBJ2-7; tentative D call: TRBD1 (6 bases). Germline V gives CDR1 SGHRS, CDR2 YFSETQ. This CDR3 has 15 residues. Deletions cut 0 bases from V and 1 base from J, with 11 bases between. CDR3 region: CASSLVRDISYEQYF. Written as DNA, the CDR3 is TGCGCCAGCAGCTTGGTCCGGGACATTTCCTACGAGCAGTACTTC.

This clone was counted a few times. V and J are TRBV18 and TRBJ2-1, with D unclear. Germline V gene data show CDR1 as KGHSH and CDR2 as LQKENI. The CDR3 runs 14 residues. Trimming removed 3 bases at V and 4 bases at J, with 10 bases between. In DNA, the CDR3 is TGTGCCAGCTCACCGCCCGTCAGTTACAATGAGCAGTTCTTC. This gives the protein CASSPPVSYNEQFF.

This chain uses TRBV4-2 with TRBJ1-4; D is uncertain. With 0 bases removed from V and 3 bases from J, the gap between germline ends came to 8 bases. Germline loops: CDR1 LGHNA, CDR2 YNFKEQ. The CDR3 length is 15 residues. The CDR3 spells CASSQDLAANEKLFF. DNA of the CDR3: TGTGCCAGCAGCCAAGATCTGGCAGCTAATGAAAAACTGTTTTTT.

The chain couples TRBV5-1 to TRBJ2-5; perhaps TRBD1 as D (6 bases). The V and J ends lost 4 bases and 2 bases respectively, with 9 bases between them. Germline V lookup: CDR1 SGHRS, CDR2 YFSETQ. The CDR3 runs to 13 residues. The CDR3 spells CASSPTGQETQYF. Written as DNA, the CDR3 is TGCGCCAGCAGCCCGACAGGTCAAGAGACCCAGTACTTC.

The V gene is TRBV6-5, the J gene TRBJ1-3; tentative D call: TRBD1 (6 bases). In germline, CDR1 is MNHEY, CDR2 SVGAGI. V lost 4 bases and J lost 14, with 15 bases in between. This CDR3 spans 12 amino acids. The DNA for the CDR3 is TGTGCCAGCAGTTTCCTGACAGGAACCCTATATTTT. Translation gives CASSFLTGTLYF.

The genes are TRBV9 and TRBJ1-1; D perhaps matches TRBD1 (5 bases). Trimming took 4 bases from V and 1 from J, leaving 11 bases between them. This CDR3 contains 14 residues. Germline CDR1 reads SGDLS; CDR2 reads YYNGEE. DNA of the CDR3: TGTGCCAGCAGCCCCCTCAGGGAGAACACTGAAGCTTTCTTT. This codes for CASSPLRENTEAFF.

This clone has only a few counts. The same CDR3 can be traced to other DNA sequences in this sample. The chain carries TRBV28 and TRBJ1-2; TRBD1 matches 8 bases. Germline lookup yields CDR1 MDHEN and CDR2 SYDVKM. The J segment lost 3 bases and the V segment lost 2 bases, leaving 2 bases of the junction unmatched. This CDR3 region has 14 residues. CDR3: CASSLGQGHYGYTF. CDR3 in DNA: TGTGCCAGCAGTTTAGGACAGGGCCACTATGGCTACACCTTC.

This clone was seen a few times. The chain recombines TRBV18 with TRBJ2-5; possibly TRBD2 for D (6 bases). With 6 bases removed from V and 7 bases from J, the gap between germline ends came to 15 bases. The CDR3 is made up of 13 amino acids. Germline CDR1 is KGHSH and CDR2 is LQKENI. The CDR3 loop reads CASSSGGIATQYF. DNA for the CDR3: TGTGCCAGCTCCTCCGGAGGGATCGCGACCCAGTACTTC.

V usage is TRBV9 and J usage is TRBJ2-5, with D perhaps TRBD1 (5 bases). The germline CDR1 and CDR2 sequences are SGDLS and YYNGEE. V was trimmed by 7 bases and J by 5 bases, leaving 15 bases between them. The CDR3 covers 13 residues. CDR3 DNA sequence: TGTGCCAGCGGCCGTGGGGCGGAGGAGACCCAGTACTTC. Translation gives CASGRGAEETQYF. Full variable domain (rest looked up from reference TRBV9 and TRBJ2-5): DSGVTQTPKHLITATGQRVTLRCSPRSGDLSVYWYQQSLDQGLQFLIQYYNGEERAKGNILERFSAQQFPDLHSELNLSSLELGDSALYFCASGRGAEETQYFGPGTRLLVL.

The CDR3 DNA follows: TGTGCCAGCTCACCTGACCTGACAGGGAGCACTGAAGCTTTCTTT. Encoded protein: CASSPDLTGSTEAFF. J is TRBJ1-1 and V is TRBV18; the match to TRBD1 covers 7 bases. The CDR3 totals 15 residues. V shed 3 bases, J shed 4 bases, and the junction held 8 bases outside the gene matches. CDR1 and CDR2 (germline): KGHSH, LQKENI.

The sample holds a few counts of this clone. This chain connects TRBV7-8 to TRBJ2-5; 8 nucleotides agree with TRBD2. The trim removed 0 bases at V and 1 base at J, leaving 16 bases unmatched. In germline, CDR1 is SGHVS, CDR2 FQNEAQ. The CDR3 length is 20 residues. CDR3 loop: CASSLAPGRGVPSGQETQYF. The CDR3 DNA follows: TGTGCCAGCAGCTTAGCCCCCGGGAGGGGAGTACCAAGTGGCCAAGAGACCCAGTACTTC. Full variable domain (missing parts from reference TRBV7-8 and TRBJ2-5): GAGVSQSPRYKVAKRGQDVALRCDPISGHVSLFWYQQALGQGPEFLTYFQNEAQLDKSGLPSDRFFAERPEGSVSTLKIQRTQQEDSAVYLCASSLAPGRGVPSGQETQYFGPGTRLLVL.

The genes are TRBV5-1 and TRBJ2-2; D uncertain. The germline gives CDR1 SGHRS, CDR2 YFSETQ. V was trimmed by 2 bases and J by 0 bases, leaving 5 bases between them. This CDR3 has 14 residues. This CDR3 is CASSFVTNTGELFF. The CDR3 nucleotides read TGCGCCAGCAGCTTCGTAACGAACACCGGGGAGCTGTTTTTT. Complete variable domain (other parts from reference TRBV5-1 and TRBJ2-2): KAGVTQTPRYLIKTRGQQVTLSCSPISGHRSVSWYQQTPGQGLQFLFEYFSETQRNKGNFPGRFSGRQFSNSRSEMNVSTLELGDSALYLCASSFVTNTGELFFGEGSRLTVL.

This clone was seen a few times. This chain joins TRBV30 and TRBJ1-2, with a tentative D call TRBD1 (5 bases). V gave up 2 bases and J gave up 4 bases, with 20 bases separating them. Germline V gene lookup returns CDR1 GTSNPN and CDR2 SVGIG (reference sequence). The CDR3 has 16 amino acids. This CDR3 is CAWSRRGRDGGYGYTF. DNA of the CDR3: TGTGCCTGGAGTCGACGGGGTAGGGACGGGGGCTATGGCTACACCTTC.

Regarding this clone: The junction shows a germline mismatch at one end, possibly a read error. The chain recombines TRBV5-1 with TRBJ1-1, with D perhaps TRBD1 (5 bases). The V gene's germline CDR1 is SGHRS and CDR2 YFSETQ. The CDR3 spans 14 residues. Here the CDR3 reads CASSLESALGHQSF. The CDR3, as DNA: TGCGCCAGCAGCTTGGAGTCCGCCCTCGGACACCAGTCCTTT.

The chain joins TRBV9 to TRBJ2-3; the match to TRBD2 covers 9 bases. The CDR3 covers 16 residues. With 4 bases clipped from V and 0 bases from J, the junction kept 6 bases outside the gene matches. Germline CDR1 is SGDLS and CDR2 is YYNGEE. CDR3 residues: CASSPRTSVSTDTQYF. The CDR3 DNA reads as TGTGCCAGCAGCCCAAGGACTAGCGTAAGCACAGATACGCAGTATTTT. Variable domain in full (rest from reference TRBV9 and TRBJ2-3): DSGVTQTPKHLITATGQRVTLRCSPRSGDLSVYWYQQSLDQGLQFLIQYYNGEERAKGNILERFSAQQFPDLHSELNLSSLELGDSALYFCASSPRTSVSTDTQYFGPGTRLTVL.

This clone was found a few times. The chain combines TRBV28 with TRBJ1-2; 7 bases align to TRBD1. V trimming: 6 bases; J trimming: 0 bases; junction bases outside the gene matches: 4. This CDR3 contains 14 residues. The germline V gene has CDR1 MDHEN and CDR2 SYDVKM. The CDR3 DNA is TGTGCCAGCAGCCAGGGACAGTCTAACTATGGCTACACCTTC. It is translated as CASSQGQSNYGYTF.

The chain links TRBV5-4 to TRBJ2-5; 7 nucleotides line up with TRBD2. Germline CDR1 is SGHNT and CDR2 is YYREEE (reference sequence). The ends lost 4 bases at V and 5 bases at J; junction bases unmatched: 11. This CDR3 is 15 amino acids long. In DNA, the CDR3 is TGTGCCAGCAGCCAAGATCGGATAGCGGGTGAGACCCAGTACTTC. Translation: CASSQDRIAGETQYF.

In this sample, this clone turned up a few times. The V gene is TRBV7-9, the J gene TRBJ2-2; 11 bases line up with TRBD2. The CDR3 is made up of 18 amino acids. With 0 bases clipped from V and 2 bases from J, the junction kept 5 bases outside the gene matches. Germline V gene data show CDR1 as SEHNR and CDR2 as FQNEAQ (reference sequence). CDR3 loop: CASSLAVTSGANTGELFF. CDR3 sequence (DNA): TGTGCCAGCAGCTTAGCGGTGACTAGCGGGGCTAACACCGGGGAGCTGTTTTTT.

The chain carries TRBV11-1 and TRBJ1-2; TRBD1 aligns across 8 bases. The CDR3 consists of 13 residues. The germline gives CDR1 SGHAT, CDR2 FQDESV (reference sequence). Germline trimming cut 3 bases from V and 7 bases from J; bases unmatched to any gene: 4. The CDR3 here is CASSLQGAGGYTF. As DNA, the CDR3 is TGTGCCAGCAGCTTGCAGGGGGCCGGTGGCTACACCTTC.

This clone has more than one count but fewer than ten. V gene TRBV9 combines with J gene TRBJ2-7, with D unresolved. The CDR3 has 14 residues. The germline gives CDR1 SGDLS, CDR2 YYNGEE. V lost 2 bases and J 2 bases, leaving 11 bases between the germline ends. The CDR3 reads CASSVGAATYEQYF. The CDR3 bases are TGTGCCAGCAGCGTTGGAGCAGCCACCTACGAGCAGTACTTC. The variable domain in full, with the rest retrieved from reference TRBV9 and TRBJ2-7, is DSGVTQTPKHLITATGQRVTLRCSPRSGDLSVYWYQQSLDQGLQFLIQYYNGEERAKGNILERFSAQQFPDLHSELNLSSLELGDSALYFCASSVGAATYEQYFGPGTRLTVT.